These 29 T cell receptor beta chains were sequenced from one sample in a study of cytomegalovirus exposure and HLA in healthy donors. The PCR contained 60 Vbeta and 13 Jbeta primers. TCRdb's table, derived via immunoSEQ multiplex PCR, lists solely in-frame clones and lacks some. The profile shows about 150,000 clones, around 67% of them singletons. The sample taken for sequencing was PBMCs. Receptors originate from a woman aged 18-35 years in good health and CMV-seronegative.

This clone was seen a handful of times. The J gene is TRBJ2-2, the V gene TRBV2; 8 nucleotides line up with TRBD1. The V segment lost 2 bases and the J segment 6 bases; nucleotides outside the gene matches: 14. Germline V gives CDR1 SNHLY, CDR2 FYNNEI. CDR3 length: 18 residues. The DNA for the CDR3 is TGTGCCAGCAGTGAAAGGGGCCTCGGGCAGGGGGCCGCCGGGGAGCTGTTTTTT. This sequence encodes CASSERGLGQGAAGELFF.

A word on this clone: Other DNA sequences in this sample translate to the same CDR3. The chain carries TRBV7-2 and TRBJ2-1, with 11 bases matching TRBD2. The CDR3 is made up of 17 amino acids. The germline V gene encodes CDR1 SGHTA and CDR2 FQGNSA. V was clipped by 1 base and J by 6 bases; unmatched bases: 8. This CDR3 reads CASSLDLAGGRRNEQFF. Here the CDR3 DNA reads TGTGCCAGCAGCTTAGACCTAGCGGGGGGTCGGCGCAATGAGCAGTTCTTC.

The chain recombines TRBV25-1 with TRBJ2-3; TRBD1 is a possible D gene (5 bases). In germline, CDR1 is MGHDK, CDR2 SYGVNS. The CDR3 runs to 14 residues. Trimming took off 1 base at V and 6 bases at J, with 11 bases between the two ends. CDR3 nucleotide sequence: TGTGCCAGCAGTGAATTAGCTGCAGGGGATACGCAGTATTTT. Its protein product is CASSELAAGDTQYF. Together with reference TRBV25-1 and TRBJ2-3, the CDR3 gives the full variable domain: EADIYQTPRYLVIGTGKKITLECSQTMGHDKMYWYQQDPGMELHLIHYSYGVNSTEKGDLSSESTVSRIRTEHFPLTLESARPSHTSQYLCASSELAAGDTQYFGPGTRLTVL.

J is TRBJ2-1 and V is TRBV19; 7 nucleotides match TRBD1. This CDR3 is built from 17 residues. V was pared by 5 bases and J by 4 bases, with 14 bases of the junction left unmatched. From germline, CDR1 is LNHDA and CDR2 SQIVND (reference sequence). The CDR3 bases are TGTGCCAGTAGTTCCCTACAGGGGATATTGTTATACAATGAGCAGTTCTTC. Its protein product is CASSSLQGILLYNEQFF.

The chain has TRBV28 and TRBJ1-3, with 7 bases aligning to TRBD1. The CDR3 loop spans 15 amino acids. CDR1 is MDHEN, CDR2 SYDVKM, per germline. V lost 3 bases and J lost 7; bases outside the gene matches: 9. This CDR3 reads CASSFFSGGRNTIYF. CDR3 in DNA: TGTGCCAGCAGTTTTTTTTCAGGGGGTAGGAACACCATATATTTT. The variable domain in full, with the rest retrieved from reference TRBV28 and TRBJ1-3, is DVKVTQSSRYLVKRTGEKVFLECVQDMDHENMFWYRQDPGLGLRLIYFSYDVKMKEKGDIPEGYSVSREKKERFSLILESASTNQTSMYLCASSFFSGGRNTIYFGEGSWLTVV.

CDR3 in amino acids: CASSQGQFGTGSAGELFF. The CDR3 region has the DNA TGTGCCAGCAGCCAAGGCCAATTTGGGACAGGGAGTGCCGGGGAGCTGTTTTTT. The chain joins TRBV14 to TRBJ2-2; 9 bases are a match to TRBD1. This CDR3 spans 18 amino acids. The germline V gene encodes CDR1 SGHDN and CDR2 FVKESK. Trimming cost V 1 base and J 6 bases; bases outside gene matches: 12.

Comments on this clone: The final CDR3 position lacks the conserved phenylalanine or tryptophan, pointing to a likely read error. The CDR3 reads CASSLASGQAHGYTL. The CDR3 DNA is TGTGCCAGCAGCTTAGCATCAGGACAGGCCCATGGCTACACCCTC. The rearrangement links TRBV7-6 to TRBJ1-2, with 7 bases fitting TRBD1. Germline V gene data show CDR1 as SGHVS and CDR2 as FNYEAQ. After removal of 0 bases from V and 6 bases from J, the junction contained 7 bases not matched to a gene. The CDR3 contains 15 residues.

The CDR3 loop reads CASSLGQVSYNEQFF. DNA of the CDR3: TGTGCCAGCAGCTTGGGTCAGGTCTCCTACAATGAGCAGTTCTTC. The chain couples TRBV5-4 to TRBJ2-1, with no clear D. V lost 0 bases and J lost 0, with 7 bases in between. The CDR3 covers 15 residues. Germline V lookup: CDR1 SGHNT, CDR2 YYREEE (reference sequence).

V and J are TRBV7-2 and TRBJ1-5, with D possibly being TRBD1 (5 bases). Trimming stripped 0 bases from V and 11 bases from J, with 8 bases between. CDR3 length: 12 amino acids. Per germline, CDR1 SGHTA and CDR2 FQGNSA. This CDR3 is CASSLAPRAQHF. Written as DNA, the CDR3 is TGTGCCAGCAGCTTAGCGCCCAGGGCCCAGCATTTT.

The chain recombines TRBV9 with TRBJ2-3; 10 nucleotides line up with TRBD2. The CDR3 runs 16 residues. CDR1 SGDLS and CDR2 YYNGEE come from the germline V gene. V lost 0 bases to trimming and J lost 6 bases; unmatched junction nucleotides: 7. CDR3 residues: CASSVGSGGTRDTQYF. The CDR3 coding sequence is TGTGCCAGCAGCGTAGGTAGCGGGGGGACAAGGGATACGCAGTATTTT.

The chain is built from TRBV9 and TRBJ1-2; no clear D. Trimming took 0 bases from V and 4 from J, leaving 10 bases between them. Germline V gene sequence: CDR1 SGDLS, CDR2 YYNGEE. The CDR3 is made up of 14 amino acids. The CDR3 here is CASSVGGTSYGYTF. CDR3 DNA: TGTGCCAGCAGCGTAGGAGGTACTTCCTATGGCTACACCTTC.

In DNA, the CDR3 is TGTGCCAGCAGTTCACCGACAGGGCTGGGCACTGAAGCTTTCTTT. It specifies CASSSPTGLGTEAFF. This chain connects TRBV28 to TRBJ1-1; 7 bases are shared with TRBD1. This CDR3 spans 15 amino acids. The junction had 9 bases not matched to a gene; V was cut back by 4 bases and J by 4 bases. The germline gives CDR1 MDHEN, CDR2 SYDVKM.

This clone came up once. The CDR3 is CASSLGRGNSPLHF. CDR3 nucleotide sequence: TGTGCCAGCAGCTTAGGACGGGGGAATTCACCCCTCCACTTT. This rearrangement joins TRBV11-2 to TRBJ1-6, with a weak D call TRBD1 (5 bases). V was shortened by 1 base and J by 7 bases, with 8 bases between the two germline ends. This CDR3 comprises 14 residues. CDR1 is SGHAT, CDR2 FQNNGV, per germline.

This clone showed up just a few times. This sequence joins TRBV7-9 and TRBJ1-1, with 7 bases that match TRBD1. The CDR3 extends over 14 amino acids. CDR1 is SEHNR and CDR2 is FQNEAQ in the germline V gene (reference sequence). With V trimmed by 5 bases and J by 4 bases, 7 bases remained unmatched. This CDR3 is CASSPGTATTEAFF. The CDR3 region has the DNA TGTGCCAGCAGCCCCGGGACAGCGACCACTGAAGCTTTCTTT.

CDR3 region: CASSSIRDRPYEQYF. CDR3 DNA: TGTGCCAGCAGCTCCATCCGGGACAGACCCTACGAGCAGTACTTC. The chain uses TRBV11-2 and TRBJ2-7; 7 bases line up with TRBD1. This CDR3 has 15 amino acids. Looked up from germline, CDR1 is SGHAT and CDR2 is FQNNGV. V shed 4 bases and J 2 bases; nucleotides not matched to a gene: 8.

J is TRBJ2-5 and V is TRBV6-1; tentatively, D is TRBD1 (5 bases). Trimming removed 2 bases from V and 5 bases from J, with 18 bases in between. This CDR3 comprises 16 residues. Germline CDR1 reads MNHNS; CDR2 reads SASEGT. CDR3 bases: TGTGCCAGCAGTGAAAGGGGCTCACGGGTTAGGGAGACCCAGTACTTC. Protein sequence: CASSERGSRVRETQYF.

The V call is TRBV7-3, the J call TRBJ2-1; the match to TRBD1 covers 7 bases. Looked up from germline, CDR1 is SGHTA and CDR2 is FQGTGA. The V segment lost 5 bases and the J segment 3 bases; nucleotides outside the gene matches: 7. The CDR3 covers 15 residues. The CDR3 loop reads CASSLTGIIYNEQFF. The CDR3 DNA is TGTGCCAGCAGCCTGACAGGGATCATCTACAATGAGCAGTTCTTC.

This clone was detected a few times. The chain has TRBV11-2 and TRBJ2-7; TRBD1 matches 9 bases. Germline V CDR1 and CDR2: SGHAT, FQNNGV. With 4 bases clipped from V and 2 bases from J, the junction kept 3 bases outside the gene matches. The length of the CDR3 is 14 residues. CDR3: CASSSDRGAYEQYV. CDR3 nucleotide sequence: TGTGCCAGCAGCTCTGACAGGGGGGCCTACGAGCAGTACGTC.

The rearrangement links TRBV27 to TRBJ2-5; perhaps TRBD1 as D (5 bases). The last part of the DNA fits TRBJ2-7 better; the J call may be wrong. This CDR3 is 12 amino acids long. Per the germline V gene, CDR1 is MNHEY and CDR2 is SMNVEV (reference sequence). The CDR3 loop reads CASSLKGYEQYF. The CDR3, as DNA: TGTGCCAGCAGTTTAAAGGGGTACGAGCAGTACTTC.

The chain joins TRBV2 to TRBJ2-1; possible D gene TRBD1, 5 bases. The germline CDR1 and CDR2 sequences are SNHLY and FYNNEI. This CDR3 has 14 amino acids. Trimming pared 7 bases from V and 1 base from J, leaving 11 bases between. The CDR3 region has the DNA TGTGCCAGCACCGCAGGGTGGTCCTACAATGAGCAGTTCTTC. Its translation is CASTAGWSYNEQFF.

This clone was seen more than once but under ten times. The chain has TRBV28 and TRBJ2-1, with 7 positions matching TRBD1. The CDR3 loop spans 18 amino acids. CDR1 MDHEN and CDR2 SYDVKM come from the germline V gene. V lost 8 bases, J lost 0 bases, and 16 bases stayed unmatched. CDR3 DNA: TGTGCCAGCCGGGACAGCCTCCCATGGGCCTACTCCTACAATGAGCAGTTCTTC. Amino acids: CASRDSLPWAYSYNEQFF. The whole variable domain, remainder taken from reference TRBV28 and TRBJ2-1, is DVKVTQSSRYLVKRTGEKVFLECVQDMDHENMFWYRQDPGLGLRLIYFSYDVKMKEKGDIPEGYSVSREKKERFSLILESASTNQTSMYLCASRDSLPWAYSYNEQFFGPGTRLTVL.

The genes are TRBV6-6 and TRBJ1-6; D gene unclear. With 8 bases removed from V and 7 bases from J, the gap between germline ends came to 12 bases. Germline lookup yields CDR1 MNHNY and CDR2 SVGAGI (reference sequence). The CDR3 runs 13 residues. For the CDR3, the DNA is TGTGCCAGCGGGCATACACCCAATTCACCCCTCCACTTT. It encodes CASGHTPNSPLHF.

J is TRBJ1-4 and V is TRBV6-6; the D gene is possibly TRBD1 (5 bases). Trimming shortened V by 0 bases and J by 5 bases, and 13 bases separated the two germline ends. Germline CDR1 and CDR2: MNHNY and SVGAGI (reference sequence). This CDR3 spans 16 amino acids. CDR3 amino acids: CASSYSHQTENEKLFF. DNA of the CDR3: TGTGCCAGCAGTTACTCTCATCAGACAGAGAATGAAAAACTGTTTTTT.

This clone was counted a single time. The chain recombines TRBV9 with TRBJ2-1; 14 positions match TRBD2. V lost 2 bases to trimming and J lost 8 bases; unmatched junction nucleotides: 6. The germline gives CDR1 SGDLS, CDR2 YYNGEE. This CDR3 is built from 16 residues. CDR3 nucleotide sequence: TGTGCCAGCAGCGTTACCGGGACTAGCGGGAGTGATGAGCAGTTCTTC. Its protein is CASSVTGTSGSDEQFF.

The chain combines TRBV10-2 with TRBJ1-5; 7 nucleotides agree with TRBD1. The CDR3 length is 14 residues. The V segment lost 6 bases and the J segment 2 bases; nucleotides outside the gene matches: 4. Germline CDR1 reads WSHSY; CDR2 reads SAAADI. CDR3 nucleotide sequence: TGCGCCAGCAGCCATGACAGGGGCAATCAGCCCCAGCATTTT. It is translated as CASSHDRGNQPQHF.

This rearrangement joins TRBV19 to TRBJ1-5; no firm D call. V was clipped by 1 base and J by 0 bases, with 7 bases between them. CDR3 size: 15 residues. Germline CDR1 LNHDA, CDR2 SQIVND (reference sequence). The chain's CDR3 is CASSIGHFSNQPQHF. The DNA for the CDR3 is TGTGCCAGTAGTATAGGACACTTTAGCAATCAGCCCCAGCATTTT.

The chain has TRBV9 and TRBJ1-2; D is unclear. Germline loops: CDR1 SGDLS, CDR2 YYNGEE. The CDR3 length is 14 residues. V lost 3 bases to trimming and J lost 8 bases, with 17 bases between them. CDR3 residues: CASSGSSGWFGYTF. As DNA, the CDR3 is TGTGCCAGCAGCGGATCCAGCGGTTGGTTCGGCTACACCTTC.

CDR3 loop: CASSLPTGMSSYNSPLHF. CDR3 coding DNA: TGTGCCAGCAGCTTGCCTACAGGGATGAGCTCCTATAATTCACCCCTCCACTTT. This rearrangement joins TRBV7-9 to TRBJ1-6; TRBD1 might be the D (6 bases). Germline V lookup: CDR1 SEHNR, CDR2 FQNEAQ (reference sequence). The V gene lost 3 bases and the J gene lost 0 bases, with 15 bases spanning the gap. The CDR3 loop spans 18 amino acids.

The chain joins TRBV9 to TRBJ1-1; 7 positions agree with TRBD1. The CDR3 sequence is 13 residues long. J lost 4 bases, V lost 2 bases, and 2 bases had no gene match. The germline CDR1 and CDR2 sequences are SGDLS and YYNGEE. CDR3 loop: CASSVTGVTEAFF. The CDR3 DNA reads TGTGCCAGCAGCGTTACAGGGGTCACTGAAGCTTTCTTT. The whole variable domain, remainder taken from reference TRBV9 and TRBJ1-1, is DSGVTQTPKHLITATGQRVTLRCSPRSGDLSVYWYQQSLDQGLQFLIQYYNGEERAKGNILERFSAQQFPDLHSELNLSSLELGDSALYFCASSVTGVTEAFFGQGTRLTVV.